The sequence of this T cell receptor beta chain was determined in a study of blood T cells in healthy people across ages. Findings of the study overall: The study found more naive CD4+ cells and higher diversity in long-lived than aged donors. Investigators treated diversity estimates from one million T cells as underestimates.

With regard to this clonotype: Antigen: not known.

The authors ran a second PCR of roughly 6 to 12 cycles using a sample-barcoded 5' primer and a J-beta primer mix. Every sample produced at least 2.5 million CDR3-containing paired-end reads. From the 5' RACE reads, TCRdb called clonotypes with MiXCR, one entry per CDR3 protein. Among more than 650,000 distinct CDR3 sequences listed, 20% to 25% were seen once. The CDR3 runs to 15 residues. Germline CDR1 is ENHRY and CDR2 is SYGVKD. The sample taken for sequencing was blood. This TCR was recovered from a man in his 70s in good health. The V call is TRBV10-3, the J call TRBJ2-7, with a weak D call TRBD1 (6 bases). The J call is doubtful: the DNA matches TRBJ2-1 better. CDR3 residues: CAIGTGTSKINEQFF. CDR3 in DNA: TGTGCCATCGGGACCGGGACAAGTAAGATCAATGAGCAGTTCTTC.